This T cell receptor (beta chain) was recorded in a study of tumor-infiltrating lymphocytes in primary liver carcinoma. Overall study context: The patients comprised men and women between the ages of 30 and 69 years.

Synthesis of TCR beta cDNA was carried out from 500 ng total RNA with a constant-region primer. Modified slightly, ARM-PCR produced TCR beta libraries over three nested multiplex PCR rounds. Two initial PCR rounds of about 11 cycles each paired TRBV1-TRBV30 forward primers with a C-beta reverse primer. TCRdb fed the multiplex PCR reads into MiXCR, producing one record per CDR3 protein. In the table there are 100,000 or so distinct CDR3 sequences, almost 70% of which are singletons. The CDR3 loop spans 14 amino acids. V was pared by 3 bases and J by 4 bases, with 13 bases between. CDR1 is DFQATT and CDR2 is SNEGSKA in the germline V gene (reference sequence). It was from roughly 20-30 mg of unsorted bulk tissue that RNA and DNA were co-extracted.

This sequence was found in an older woman with primary liver carcinoma and hepatitis B virus infection. The specimen was liver tumor tissue from sampling region 5. As for subset: tumor region T5, tumor centre. The J gene is TRBJ2-1, the V gene TRBV20-1; D possibly matches TRBD1 or TRBD2 (5 bases each). CDR3 sequence (DNA): TGCAGTGCTAGTTCGGGGCGAGCGTACAATGAGCAGTTCTTC. Translation gives CSASSGRAYNEQFF.